This is a list of T cell receptor beta chains from one sample in a study of blood T cell repertoires in COVID-19. Generated by immunoSEQ multiplex PCR, the TCRdb table keeps only in-frame clones and is missing some. The sample lists nearly 55,000 clones; around 80% were seen once. Sequencing was performed on peripheral blood. The receptors here all came from a human donor with active or convalescent COVID-19. The donor label of this sample is uncertain. CDR3s include the opening cysteine and the closing phenylalanine or tryptophan. The D gene is left open where the match is weak. Expanded clones get a size class; other rows say once, few or many, or leave the size out.

DNA: TGTGCCAGCAGTTCCACTCAAGGGACTAGCGGACGAGCCTACGAGCAGTACTTC
CDR3: CASSSTQGTSGRAYEQYF
V: TRBV28
J: TRBJ2-7
size: once
D: TRBD2

DNA: TGTGCCACCAGAACATCGGGACTACCCACAGATACGCAGTATTTT
CDR3: CATRTSGLPTDTQYF
V: TRBV15
J: TRBJ2-3
size: .
D: TRBD2

DNA: TGTGCCAGTAGTATAGATGAGGTCCGAACAACCGGGGAGCTGTTTTTT
CDR3: CASSIDEVRTTGELFF
V: TRBV19
J: TRBJ2-2
size: .
D: .

DNA: TGTGCCAGCAGCGCGCCGCAGACGGACTCGCGACAGCCCCAGCATTTT
CDR3: CASSAPQTDSRQPQHF
V: TRBV21-1
J: TRBJ1-5
size: .
D: .

DNA: TGTGCCAGCAGTTACCCGACAGGGGGCCGCTACGAGCAGTACTTC
CDR3: CASSYPTGGRYEQYF
V: TRBV6-5
J: TRBJ2-7
size: .
D: TRBD1

DNA: TGTGCCAGCAGTGAAACTCAGAACACCGGGGAGCTGTTTTTT
CDR3: CASSETQNTGELFF
V: TRBV6-1
J: TRBJ2-2
size: .
D: .

DNA: TGTGCCAGCAGCCCTGGGCGGACAGGGGGGCGTGAGACCCAGTACTTC
CDR3: CASSPGRTGGRETQYF
V: TRBV7-7
J: TRBJ2-5
size: .
D: TRBD1

DNA: TGTGCCAGCAGCAACTCCCGGGGGCTAGCGGGAGCCTACGAGCAGTACTTC
CDR3: CASSNSRGLAGAYEQYF
V: TRBV21-1
J: TRBJ2-7
size: .
D: .

DNA: TGCGCCAGCAGCTCCGGGGGTCTAGCCCTCACCACCGGGGAGCTGTTTTTT
CDR3: CASSSGGLALTTGELFF
V: TRBV5-1
J: TRBJ2-2
size: few
D: .

DNA: TGTGCCAGCAGTTACCTGCGCGTCGAGACAGGGAGGTGGGGCAATCAGCCCCAGCATTTT
CDR3: CASSYLRVETGRWGNQPQHF
V: TRBV6-2/TRBV6-3
J: TRBJ1-5
size: few
D: TRBD1

DNA: TGTGCCAGCAGCTCGACGACAGGGCTAGAGAACACTGAAGCTTTCTTT
CDR3: CASSSTTGLENTEAFF
V: TRBV21-1
J: TRBJ1-1
size: few
D: .

DNA: TGTGCCAGCAGTTTATCCAGGGTTTATGGCTACACCTTC
CDR3: CASSLSRVYGYTF
V: TRBV28
J: TRBJ1-2
size: .
D: .

DNA: TGTGCCAGCACCTTAACTAGCGCGATATACAATGAGCAGTTCTTC
CDR3: CASTLTSAIYNEQFF
V: TRBV4-2
J: TRBJ2-1
size: .
D: TRBD2

DNA: TGTGCCAGCAGCTCAACTAGCGATACCGGGGAGCTGTTTTTT
CDR3: CASSSTSDTGELFF
V: TRBV11-2
J: TRBJ2-2
size: once
D: TRBD2

DNA: TGTGCCAGCAGCCCACCCGGGGGGACCTTGAACACTGAAGCTTTCTTT
CDR3: CASSPPGGTLNTEAFF
V: TRBV7-3
J: TRBJ1-1
size: .
D: .

DNA: TGTGCCAGCCTTCTGCGGGGGCTTACAGATACGCAGTATTTT
CDR3: CASLLRGLTDTQYF
V: TRBV7-3
J: TRBJ2-3
size: .
D: .

DNA: TGTGCCACCAGTGATTTGTCTCCGGGACAGGGCCTCGAAGAGACCCAGTACTTC
CDR3: CATSDLSPGQGLEETQYF
V: TRBV24-1
J: TRBJ2-5
size: .
D: TRBD1

DNA: TGTGCTAGCAGCTTAGGACTAGCGGGAGGAGATACGCAGTATTTT
CDR3: CASSLGLAGGDTQYF
V: TRBV7-7
J: TRBJ2-3
size: once
D: TRBD2

DNA: TGTGCCACCACCGACGGGGATAAAGAGACCCAGTACTTC
CDR3: CATTDGDKETQYF
V: TRBV24-1
J: TRBJ2-5
size: .
D: .

DNA: TGTGCCTGGAGAGATCTTCGGTGGCTAGCGGGAGCCGGGGCTTTCTTC
CDR3: CAWRDLRWLAGAGAFF
V: TRBV30
J: TRBJ2-1
size: .
D: TRBD2